Below are 6 T cell receptor beta chains sequenced from a single sample in a study of blood T cells in healthy people across ages. Alongside a J-beta primer mix, a sample-barcoded 5' primer served in a second PCR lasting about 7 to 11 cycles. Via MiXCR, TCRdb re-called the 5' RACE reads, giving one row per CDR3 protein. Among roughly 800,000 distinct CDR3 sequences, more than 45% were seen once, and the ten largest hold approximately 21%. Sequencing used blood. The receptors derive from a young man in good health.

This clonotype was seen more than once but under ten times. The chain links TRBV20-1 to TRBJ2-5, with D unresolved. Trimming stripped 6 bases from V and 1 base from J, with 15 bases between. The V gene's germline CDR1 is DFQATT and CDR2 SNEGSKA (reference sequence). The CDR3 consists of 14 residues. CDR3 in DNA: TGCAGTGCCCCCGGACCGGCCTTCCAAGAGACCCAGTACTTC. It codes for CSAPGPAFQETQYF.

J is TRBJ2-3 and V is TRBV30, with 8 bases aligning to TRBD1. Germline lookup yields CDR1 GTSNPN and CDR2 SVGIG (reference sequence). CDR3 length: 15 amino acids. Trimming removed 1 base from V and 1 base from J; junction bases left unmatched: 4. Here the CDR3 DNA reads TGTGCCTGGAGTGAAGGGACAGGCGGCACAGATACGCAGTATTTT. It translates to CAWSEGTGGTDTQYF. Using reference TRBV30 and TRBJ2-3 for the parts outside the CDR3, the full variable domain is SQTIHQWPATLVQPVGSPLSLECTVEGTSNPNLYWYRQAAGRGLQLLFYSVGIGQISSEVPQNLSASRPQDRQFILSSKKLLLSDSGFYLCAWSEGTGGTDTQYFGPGTRLTVL.

The chain recombines TRBV15 with TRBJ2-1; D uncertain. CDR1 is LNHNV and CDR2 is YYDKDF in the germline V gene (reference sequence). The CDR3 sequence is 15 residues long. Between the trimmed V and J ends, which lost 0 bases and 0 bases, there was a span of 6 bases. CDR3 sequence: CATSRDRFSYNEQFF. CDR3 bases: TGTGCCACCAGCAGAGACAGATTCTCCTACAATGAGCAGTTCTTC.

CDR3 nucleotide sequence: TGCAGTGCTAGAGATCCGCGGGACAGATACTACGAGCAGTACTTC. This sequence encodes CSARDPRDRYYEQYF. This sequence joins TRBV20-1 and TRBJ2-7, with a possible D match to TRBD1 (7 bases). Trimming took off 0 bases at V and 3 bases at J, with 15 bases between the two ends. From germline, CDR1 is DFQATT and CDR2 SNEGSKA (reference sequence). The CDR3 extends over 15 amino acids.

This clonotype was seen once. The CDR3 loop is CASWGGSYQPQHF. CDR3 DNA sequence: TGTGCCAGCTGGGGGGGAAGTTATCAGCCCCAGCATTTT. V usage is TRBV6-2 or TRBV6-3 and J usage is TRBJ1-5; weak D call: TRBD1 (5 bases). V lost 8 bases and J 5 bases, leaving 13 bases between the germline ends. CDR1 MNHEY and CDR2 SVGEGT come from the germline V gene. CDR3 length: 13 amino acids.

The gene calls are TRBV2 and TRBJ2-5, with unresolved D. Per the germline V gene, CDR1 is SNHLY and CDR2 is FYNNEI. CDR3 length: 15 amino acids. The V end was cut by 8 bases, the J end by 2 bases, with 18 bases between. The CDR3 coding sequence is TGTGCCAGCTACATACCCGGTACCCTACAAGAGACCCAGTACTTC. It codes for CASYIPGTLQETQYF. Variable domain in full (rest from reference TRBV2 and TRBJ2-5): EPEVTQTPSHQVTQMGQEVILRCVPISNHLYFYWYRQILGQKVEFLVSFYNNEISEKSEIFDDQFSVERPDGSNFTLKIRSTKLEDSAMYFCASYIPGTLQETQYFGPGTRLLVL.